This entry lists 4 T cell receptor beta chains sequenced from one sample in a study of T cell repertoires in cytomegalovirus infection. TCRdb ran MiXCR on the reads and lists one entry per CDR3 protein. The sample consists of 400,000 to 600,000 distinct CDR3 sequences, more than 40% of them appearing once. No antigen is known for these receptors. Source: cultured PBMCs, taken from culture after CMV antigen stimulation. The receptors come from a human donor in good health (CMV status not recorded). Some clones in this sample may be carry-over from other donors' samples.

The chain is built from TRBV7-8 and TRBJ2-2; TRBD1 might be the D (6 bases). The CDR3 loop spans 14 amino acids. V was pared by 4 bases and J by 3 bases, with 9 bases between. Germline lookup yields CDR1 SGHVS and CDR2 FQNEAQ. In DNA, the CDR3 is TGTGCCAGCAGCTCCACAGGGTACACCGGGGAGCTGTTTTTT. Translating gives CASSSTGYTGELFF.

This clonotype was counted ten times or more. The chain is built from TRBV7-2 and TRBJ1-4; D uncertain. CDR1 is SGHTA and CDR2 is FQGNSA in the germline V gene. The V gene lost 8 bases and the J gene lost 4 bases, with 8 bases spanning the gap. CDR3 length: 12 amino acids. The DNA of the CDR3 is TGTGCCAGCTGCAAGGTTAATGAAAAACTGTTTTTT. Translation gives CASCKVNEKLFF.

This clonotype appeared a few times. The chain carries TRBV12-3 or TRBV12-4 and TRBJ2-1; D is ambiguous. There are 14 residues in the CDR3. Trimming took 1 base from V and 5 from J, leaving 9 bases between them. CDR3 sequence (DNA): TGTGCCAGCAGTTTAGGGCTAAGAGACAATGAGCAGTTCTTC. It yields the protein CASSLGLRDNEQFF.

The rearrangement links TRBV7-6 to TRBJ2-1; the match to TRBD2 covers 7 bases. Germline CDR1 is SGHVS and CDR2 is FNYEAQ. This CDR3 is 15 amino acids long. J gave up 5 bases and V 6 bases, and 10 bases lay outside the gene matches. The CDR3 here is CASSPYAGVDNEQFF. Here the CDR3 DNA reads TGTGCCAGCAGTCCTTACGCGGGGGTGGACAATGAGCAGTTCTTC.